This T cell receptor (beta chain) stems from a study of cytomegalovirus exposure and HLA in healthy donors. The wider study: There were around 100 million unique TCR beta sequences, drawn from about 179 million T cells, in an earlier analysis.

The CDR3 runs 13 residues. Germline V gene lookup returns CDR1 SGHRS and CDR2 YFSETQ. Points on this clone: What it binds is unknown. An end of the junction does not agree with germline; a read error may underlie this.

The PCR employed 60 Vbeta primers together with 13 Jbeta primers. Profiled with immunoSEQ multiplex PCR; TCRdb holds only in-frame clones, not every one. The sample contains 65,000 to 100,000 clones, roughly 80% of which appear only once. Study results and caveats: The dataset shows that most TCR sequences were rare, while some public TCRs occurred in many donors. A previous analysis found most TCR beta V segments productive roughly 87% or roughly 30% of the time. The study dropped some indistinguishable V segments, TRBV6-2 and TRBV6-3 among them.

The TCR was taken from a man in his forties in good health and CMV-seronegative. The J gene is TRBJ2-1, the V gene TRBV5-1; 9 nucleotides align to TRBD2. Sample: PBMCs. This CDR3 is CASSLGLAGTSIF. CDR3 DNA sequence: TGCGCCAGCAGCTTGGGTCTAGCGGGGACTTCGATCTTC.